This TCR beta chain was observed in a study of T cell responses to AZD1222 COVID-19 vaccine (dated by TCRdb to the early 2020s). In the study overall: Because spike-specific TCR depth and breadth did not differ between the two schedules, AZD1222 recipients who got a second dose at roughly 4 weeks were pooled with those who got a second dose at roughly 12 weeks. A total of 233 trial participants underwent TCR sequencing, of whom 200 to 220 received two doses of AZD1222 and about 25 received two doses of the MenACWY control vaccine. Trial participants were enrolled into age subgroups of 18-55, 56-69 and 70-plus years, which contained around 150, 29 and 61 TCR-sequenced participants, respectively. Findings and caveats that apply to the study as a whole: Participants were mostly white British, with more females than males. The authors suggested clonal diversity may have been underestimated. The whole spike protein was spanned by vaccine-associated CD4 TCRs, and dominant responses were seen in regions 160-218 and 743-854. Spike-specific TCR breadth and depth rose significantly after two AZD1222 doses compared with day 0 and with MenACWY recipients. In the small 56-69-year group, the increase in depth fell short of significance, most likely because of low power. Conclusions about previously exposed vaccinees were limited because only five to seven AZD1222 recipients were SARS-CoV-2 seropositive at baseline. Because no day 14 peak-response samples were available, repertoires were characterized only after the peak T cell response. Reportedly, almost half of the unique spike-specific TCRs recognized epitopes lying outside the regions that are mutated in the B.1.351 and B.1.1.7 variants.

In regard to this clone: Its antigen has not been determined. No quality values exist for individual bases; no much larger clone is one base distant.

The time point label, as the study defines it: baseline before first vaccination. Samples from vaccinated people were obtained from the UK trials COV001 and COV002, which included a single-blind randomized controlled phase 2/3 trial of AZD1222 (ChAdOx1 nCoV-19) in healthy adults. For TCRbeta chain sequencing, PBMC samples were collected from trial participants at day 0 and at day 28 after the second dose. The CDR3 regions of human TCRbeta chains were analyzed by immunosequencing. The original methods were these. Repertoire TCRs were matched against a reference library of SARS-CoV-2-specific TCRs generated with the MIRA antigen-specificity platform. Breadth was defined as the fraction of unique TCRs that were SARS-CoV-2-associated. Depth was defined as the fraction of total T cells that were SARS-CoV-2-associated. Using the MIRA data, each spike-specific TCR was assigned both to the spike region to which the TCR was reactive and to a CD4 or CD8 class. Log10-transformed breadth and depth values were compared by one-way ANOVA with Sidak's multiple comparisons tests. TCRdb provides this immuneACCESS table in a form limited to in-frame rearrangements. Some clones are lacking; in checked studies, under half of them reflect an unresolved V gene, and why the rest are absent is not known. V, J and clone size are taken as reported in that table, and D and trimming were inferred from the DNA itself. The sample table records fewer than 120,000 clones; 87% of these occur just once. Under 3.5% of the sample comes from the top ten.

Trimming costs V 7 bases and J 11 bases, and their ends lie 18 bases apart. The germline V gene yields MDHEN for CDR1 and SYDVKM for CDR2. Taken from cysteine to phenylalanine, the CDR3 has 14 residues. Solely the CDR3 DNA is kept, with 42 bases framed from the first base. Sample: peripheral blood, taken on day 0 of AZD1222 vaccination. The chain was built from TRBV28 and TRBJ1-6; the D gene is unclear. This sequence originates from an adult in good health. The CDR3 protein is CASIRTDLRAPLHF. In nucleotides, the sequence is TGTGCCAGCATTCGGACGGACCTGAGGGCACCCCTCCACTTT.